This T cell receptor beta chain was recovered during a study of blood T cell repertoires in COVID-19 (TCRdb year 2020). For the wider study: Collaborator samples came from the United States, Italy and Spain and covered acute and convalescent phases of COVID-19. The samples were drawn from two sources: the first 160 participants of the ongoing ImmuneRACE study, and 1,254 subjects contributed by 6 global collaborators. A freely available public database, intended as a resource for researchers studying the immune response to SARS-CoV-2, is where the repertoires were released. HLA class I and class II types, where available, came from metadata supplied by the sample provider rather than from assay-based typing. The material from the prospective study consisted of cDNA or gDNA derived from T cells, B-cell-depleted T cells, or PBMCs. The sample metadata nearly always contained a de-identified subject ID, COVID-19 status, age in years and sex. The dataset comprised deeply sampled blood TCRbeta repertoires from subjects exposed to, actively infected with, or recovered from COVID-19. The study at large found these results: The amount of clinical and demographic metadata varied by source and participant and was provided uncurated.

Collaborating institutions collected whole blood in K2EDTA tubes following their own protocols. For TCRbeta analysis, collaborators shipped samples as frozen whole blood, isolated PBMCs, or DNA extracted from either of those sample types. From a lookup of the germline V gene, CDR1 and CDR2 are SGHRS and YFSETQ. V is pruned by 4 bases and J by 4 bases, leaving 9 bases of the junction without a gene match. The CDR3 runs 15 residues from the cysteine to the phenylalanine. Just CDR3 DNA is preserved here, 45 bases in frame from base 1. The immunoSEQ Assay, a bias-controlled multiplex PCR, was used to amplify TCRbeta CDR3 regions from genomic DNA. Concerning the study's data processing: The number of nucleated cells in each sample was estimated from the amplification of reference gene primers within the assay. To quantify the absolute abundance of each unique TCRbeta CDR3 rearrangement, sequence reads were collapsed and filtered. For each sample, productive Simpson clonality was calculated as the square root of Simpson's diversity index across productive rearrangements. In its TCRdb copy, this immuneACCESS table keeps in-frame sequences only and misses some clones. Where compared with another copy, unresolved V genes explain less than half of these, and the others have no known cause. The DNA gave D and trimming, while V, J and clone size come from that table. The sample table records about 140,000 clones; 70% to 80% of these occur just once. The top ten clones comprise roughly 3.4% of the sample.

Turning to this clone: Its antigen specificity is not known. Base qualities are not recorded, but no much larger clone differs from it by a single base.

This receptor was identified in a man in his sixties with acute or convalescent COVID-19. In this chain, TRBV5-1 is recombined with TRBJ2-3, with 7 bases aligning to TRBD1. Material for sequencing was peripheral blood. The CDR3 loop reads CASSLNPDRADTQYF. The nucleotides read TGCGCCAGCAGCCTGAACCCCGACAGGGCAGATACGCAGTATTTT.